These 10 T cell receptor beta chains originate from one sample sequenced in a study of CD8+ T cells in alopecia areata. Extraction and reverse transcription of RNA yielded cDNA as the sequencing template. The protocol was immunoSEQ multiplex PCR, while the TCRdb copy is restricted to in-frame clones and leaves out a portion. This table holds 100,000 to 150,000 clones, over 60% found once. Treatment in this sample: oral pan-JAK inhibitor, 5-10 mg twice daily. Sequences were derived from CD4+ T cells sorted from blood, sampled at week 4, from a patient treated with tofacitinib. The receptor set was obtained from a human donor with alopecia areata.

The chain couples TRBV7-2 to TRBJ2-5; D might be TRBD2 (6 bases). The V and J ends lost 2 bases and 5 bases respectively, with 15 bases between them. Germline CDR1 and CDR2: SGHTA and FQGNSA. The CDR3 has 15 amino acids. In DNA, the CDR3 is TGTGCCAGCAGCTTAAACTCTGGAGGGGACGAGACCCAGTACTTC. Amino acids: CASSLNSGGDETQYF.

The rearrangement joins TRBV25-1 to TRBJ1-6; D unresolved. There are 16 residues in the CDR3. The germline gives CDR1 MGHDK, CDR2 SYGVNS. Trimming shortened V by 5 bases and J by 10 bases, and 21 bases separated the two germline ends. The chain's CDR3 is CASSSDGRGRGSPLHF. In DNA, the CDR3 is TGTGCCAGCAGTTCTGACGGGCGGGGTCGCGGGTCACCCCTCCACTTT.

The CDR3 coding sequence is TGTGCCAGCAGTTACTCCAGAGCGGTAGACTATGGCTACACCTTC. Amino acid sequence: CASSYSRAVDYGYTF. The chain links TRBV6-5 to TRBJ1-2; no clear D gene. The CDR3 contains 15 residues. From germline, CDR1 is MNHEY and CDR2 SVGAGI. Trimming took off 0 bases at V and 3 bases at J, with 11 bases between the two ends.

This clone appeared a few times. The J gene is TRBJ2-7, the V gene TRBV29-1, with 7 bases that match TRBD1. Per germline, CDR1 SQVTM and CDR2 ANQGSEA. CDR3 length equals 12 residues. After removal of 3 bases from V and 7 bases from J, the junction contained 6 bases not matched to a gene. CDR3 residues: CSVDGQAREQYF. DNA for the CDR3: TGCAGCGTTGACGGACAGGCTCGAGAGCAGTACTTC.

Only one count was recorded for this clone. The chain is built from TRBV7-9 and TRBJ2-2; D remains ambiguous. V lost 7 bases and J 5 bases, leaving 8 bases between the germline ends. This CDR3 region has 12 residues. Per the germline V gene, CDR1 is SEHNR and CDR2 is FQNEAQ (reference sequence). CDR3 protein: CASILQTGELFF. CDR3 DNA sequence: TGTGCCAGCATCCTCCAGACCGGGGAGCTGTTTTTT.

This sequence joins TRBV19 and TRBJ2-3; 8 nucleotides match TRBD1. The V gene end was trimmed by 6 bases and the J gene end by 5 bases; junction bases not matched to a gene: 10. The CDR3 is 15 residues long. CDR1 is LNHDA and CDR2 is SQIVND in the germline V gene (reference sequence). The CDR3, as DNA: TGTGCCAGTAGGAACGCGGGACAGGTACTAGATACGCAGTATTTT. Protein product: CASRNAGQVLDTQYF.

There are a few counts of this clone. V is TRBV5-1 and J is TRBJ1-5; D gene ambiguous. Germline CDR1 SGHRS, CDR2 YFSETQ. CDR3 size: 15 residues. Trimming cost V 0 bases and J 6 bases, with 13 bases left between them. In DNA form, the CDR3 reads TGCGCCAGCAGCTTGGACGGGCTTAAGGGTCAGCCCCAGCATTTT. This translates into CASSLDGLKGQPQHF.

The chain employs TRBV7-2 and TRBJ2-7; no clear D. CDR3 size: 14 residues. Trimming took 5 bases from V and 0 from J, leaving 11 bases between them. CDR1 and CDR2 from the germline V gene are SGHTA and FQGNSA. The CDR3 coding sequence is TGTGCCAGCAGCACAACCCCCTCCTCCTACGAGCAGTACTTC. Residues: CASSTTPSSYEQYF.

CDR3 in amino acids: CSGGGSFGYTF. CDR3 nucleotide sequence: TGCAGCGGGGGAGGAAGTTTTGGCTACACCTTC. This chain uses TRBV29-1 with TRBJ1-2, with D uncertain. Trimming cost V 7 bases and J 7 bases, with 13 bases left between them. The CDR3 loop spans 11 amino acids. Per the germline V gene, CDR1 is SQVTM and CDR2 is ANQGSEA.

V gene TRBV9 combines with J gene TRBJ2-5; D is possibly TRBD2 (7 bases). The V end lost 1 base, the J end lost 5 bases, and 21 bases lay between the germline ends. Looked up from germline, CDR1 is SGDLS and CDR2 is YYNGEE. The CDR3 contains 17 residues. CDR3 nucleotide sequence: TGTGCCAGCAGCGTAACGGGGACCCGGAGGGGGGGGGAGACCCAGTACTTC. It codes for CASSVTGTRRGGETQYF.